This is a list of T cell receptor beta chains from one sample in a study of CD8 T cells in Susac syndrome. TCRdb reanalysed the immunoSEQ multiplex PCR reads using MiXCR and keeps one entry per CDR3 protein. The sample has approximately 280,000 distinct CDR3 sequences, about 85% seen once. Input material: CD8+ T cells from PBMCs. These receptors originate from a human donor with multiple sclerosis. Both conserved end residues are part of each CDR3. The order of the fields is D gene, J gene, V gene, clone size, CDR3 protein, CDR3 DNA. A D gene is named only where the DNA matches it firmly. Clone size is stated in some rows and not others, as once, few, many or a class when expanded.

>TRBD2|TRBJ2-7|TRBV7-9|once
CASSFSGREGEQYF
TGTGCCAGCAGCTTTAGCGGGAGAGAAGGCGAGCAGTACTTC
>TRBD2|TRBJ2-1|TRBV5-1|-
CASSLGLAGVRYNEQLF
TGCGCCAGCAGCTTGGGACTAGCGGGAGTCCGATACAATGAGCAGCTCTTC
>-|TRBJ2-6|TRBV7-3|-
CASSLTWPASGANVLTF
TGTGCCAGCAGCTTAACGTGGCCAGCCTCTGGGGCCAACGTCCTGACTTTC
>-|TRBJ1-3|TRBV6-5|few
CASSYDSGNTIYF
TGTGCCAGCAGTTACGACTCTGGAAACACCATATATTTT
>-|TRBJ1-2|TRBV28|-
CASSLFGDGYGYTF
TGTGCCAGCAGTTTATTTGGGGACGGCTATGGCTACACCTTC
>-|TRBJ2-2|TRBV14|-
CASSPARGRPNTGELFF
TGTGCCAGCAGCCCTGCCCGGGGGAGGCCTAACACCGGGGAGCTGTTTTTT
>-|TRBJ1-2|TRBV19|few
CATAYRGTHGYTF
TGTGCCACTGCCTATCGGGGGACCCATGGCTACACCTTC
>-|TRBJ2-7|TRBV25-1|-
CASSMVAYEQYF
TGTGCCAGCAGTATGGTTGCCTACGAGCAGTACTTC
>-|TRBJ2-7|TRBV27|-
CASSLRYALGEQYF
TGTGCCAGCAGTTTACGGTACGCCCTAGGGGAGCAGTACTTC
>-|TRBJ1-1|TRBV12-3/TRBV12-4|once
CASRYSSTGWGTEAFF
TGTGCCAGCAGATACTCCTCGACAGGCTGGGGCACTGAAGCTTTCTTT
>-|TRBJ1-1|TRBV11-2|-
CASSLERDTEAFF
TGTGCCAGCAGCTTAGAGCGGGACACTGAAGCTTTCTTT
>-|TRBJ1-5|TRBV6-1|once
CASSEALRGLRQPQHF
TGTGCCAGCAGTGAAGCGCTTAGGGGACTAAGGCAGCCCCAGCATTTT
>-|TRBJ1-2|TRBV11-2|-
CASSLVPTPGRGYTF
TGTGCCAGCAGCTTAGTCCCGACCCCCGGTCGGGGCTACACCTTC
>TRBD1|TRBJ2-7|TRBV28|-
CASSARTGVYEQYF
TGTGCCAGCTCAGCCAGGACAGGGGTCTACGAGCAGTACTTC
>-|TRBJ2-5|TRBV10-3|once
CAISEDLSQETQYF
TGTGCCATCAGTGAGGACCTGTCCCAAGAGACCCAGTACTTC
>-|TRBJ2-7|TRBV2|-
CASRDRIDEQYF
TGTGCCAGCAGAGACCGAATTGACGAGCAGTACTTC
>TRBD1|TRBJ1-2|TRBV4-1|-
CASGQDTGGYGYTF
TGCGCCAGCGGCCAAGATACAGGGGGCTATGGCTACACCTTC
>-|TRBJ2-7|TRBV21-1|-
CASSFVRGGKSDEQYF
TGTGCCAGCAGTTTCGTGAGAGGGGGCAAAAGCGACGAGCAGTACTTC
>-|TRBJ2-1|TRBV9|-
CASSAQGRGGDEQFF
TGTGCCAGCAGCGCTCAGGGCAGGGGTGGCGATGAGCAGTTCTTC
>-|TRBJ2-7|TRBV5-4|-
CASSPRAHHEQYF
TGTGCCAGCAGCCCCCGGGCTCACCACGAGCAGTACTTC
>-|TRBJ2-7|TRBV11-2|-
CASSIQVNSYEQYF
TGTGCCAGCAGCATTCAGGTAAACTCCTACGAGCAGTACTTC
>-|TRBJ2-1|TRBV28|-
CASSSDGHNEQFF
TGTGCCAGCAGTTCGGACGGACACAATGAGCAGTTCTTC
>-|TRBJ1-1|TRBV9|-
CASSAAQGSEAFF
TGTGCCAGCAGCGCTGCGCAAGGAAGTGAAGCTTTCTTT
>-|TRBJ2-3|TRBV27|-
CASRPLGLANTQYF
TGTGCCAGCAGACCCCTAGGGCTAGCAAATACGCAGTATTTT
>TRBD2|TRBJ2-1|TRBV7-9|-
CASSFPGLAGSNEQFF
TGTGCCAGCAGCTTTCCGGGGCTAGCGGGCAGCAATGAGCAGTTCTTC
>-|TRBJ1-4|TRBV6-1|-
CASSDQGEKLFF
TGTGCCAGCAGTGACCAGGGGGAAAAACTGTTTTTT
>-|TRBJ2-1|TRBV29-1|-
CSVDGEGQTYNEQFF
TGCAGCGTTGATGGGGAGGGACAGACCTACAATGAGCAGTTCTTC
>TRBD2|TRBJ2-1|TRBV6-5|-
CASSRGLAAYNEQFF
TGTGCCAGCAGTCGGGGACTAGCAGCCTACAATGAGCAGTTCTTC
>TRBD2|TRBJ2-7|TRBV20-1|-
CSATRGDSLYEQYF
TGCAGTGCTACTCGGGGGGATAGCCTATACGAGCAGTACTTC
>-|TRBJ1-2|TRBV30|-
CAWSRLGYTF
TGTGCCTGGAGTAGACTTGGCTACACCTTC
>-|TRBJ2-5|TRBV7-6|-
CASSLGPRRLGETQYF
TGTGCCAGCAGCTTAGGTCCAAGGCGACTTGGGGAGACCCAGTACTTC
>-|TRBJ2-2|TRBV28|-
CASNYRTYTGELFF
TGTGCCAGCAATTATAGGACCTACACCGGGGAGCTGTTTTTT
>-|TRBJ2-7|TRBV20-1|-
CSAFDRDGPYEQYF
TGCAGTGCTTTCGACCGGGACGGGCCCTACGAGCAGTACTTC
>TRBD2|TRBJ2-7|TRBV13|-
CASSSSGRAVEQYF
TGTGCCAGCAGCAGTAGCGGGAGGGCGGTCGAGCAGTACTTC
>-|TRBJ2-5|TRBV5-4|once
CASSGDQETQYF
TGTGCCAGCTCAGGAGACCAAGAGACCCAGTACTTC
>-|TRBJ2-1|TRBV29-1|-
CSVEGVGGQLYNEQFF
TGCAGCGTTGAAGGCGTGGGGGGACAGTTGTACAATGAGCAGTTCTTC
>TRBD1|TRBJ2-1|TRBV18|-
CASSLGTGANKQFF
TGTGCCAGCTCACTTGGGACAGGGGCGAATAAGCAGTTCTTC
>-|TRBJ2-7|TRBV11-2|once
CASSLERRSYEQYF
TGTGCCAGCAGCTTAGAGCGCAGGTCCTACGAGCAGTACTTC
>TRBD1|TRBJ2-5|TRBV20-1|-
CSARAGTGGWETQYF
TGCAGTGCTAGGGCCGGGACAGGGGGCTGGGAGACCCAGTACTTC
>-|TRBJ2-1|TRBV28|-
CASSRRGRSSYNEQFF
TGTGCCAGCAGCCGTAGGGGGAGGTCCTCCTACAATGAGCAGTTCTTC
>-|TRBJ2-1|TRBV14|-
CASARGVNEQFF
TGTGCCAGCGCCAGGGGGGTCAATGAGCAGTTCTTC
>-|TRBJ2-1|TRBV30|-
CAWRARGGSYNEQFF
TGTGCCTGGAGGGCACGGGGTGGGTCCTACAATGAGCAGTTCTTC
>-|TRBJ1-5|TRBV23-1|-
CASSQSGRGSNQPQHF
TGCGCCAGCAGTCAATCCGGACGGGGCTCCAATCAGCCCCAGCATTTT
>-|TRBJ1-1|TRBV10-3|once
CAIREQGRQNEAFF
TGTGCCATCCGGGAACAGGGCAGGCAGAACGAAGCTTTCTTT
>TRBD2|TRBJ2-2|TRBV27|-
CASSLRLATGELFF
TGTGCCAGCAGTTTAAGACTAGCCACCGGGGAGCTGTTTTTT
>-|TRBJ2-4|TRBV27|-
CASGWDGKNIQYF
TGTGCCAGCGGCTGGGACGGGAAAAACATTCAGTACTTC
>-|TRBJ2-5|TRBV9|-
CASSTRDMVETQYF
TGTGCCAGCAGCACCCGAGACATGGTAGAGACCCAGTACTTC
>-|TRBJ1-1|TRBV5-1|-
CASSDRTDPEYAFF
TGCGCCAGCAGCGATCGGACGGACCCAGAGTACGCTTTCTTT
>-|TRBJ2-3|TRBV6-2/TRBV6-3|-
CASSYTPHGDTQYF
TGTGCCAGCAGTTACACCCCCCACGGGGATACGCAGTATTTT
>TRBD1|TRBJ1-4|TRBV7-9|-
CASSSPGTVNEKLFF
TGTGCCAGCAGCTCGCCCGGGACAGTGAATGAAAAACTGTTTTTT
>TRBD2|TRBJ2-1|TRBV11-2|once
CASSLDPLAGSNEQFF
TGTGCCAGCAGCTTAGATCCACTAGCGGGATCCAATGAGCAGTTCTTC
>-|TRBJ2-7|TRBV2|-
CASSGQKQYF
TGTGCCAGCAGTGGACAGAAGCAGTACTTC
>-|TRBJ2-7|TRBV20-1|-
CSAPGRSSYEQYF
TGCAGTGCTCCTGGACGGAGCTCCTACGAGCAGTACTTC
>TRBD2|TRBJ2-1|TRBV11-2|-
CASSPRLAGDFNEQFF
TGTGCCAGCAGCCCTCGACTAGCGGGGGACTTTAATGAGCAGTTCTTC